The present TCR beta chain was sequenced within a study of cytomegalovirus exposure and HLA in healthy donors. Trimming took off 3 bases at V and 5 bases at J, with 11 bases between the two ends. This CDR3 has 14 amino acids. Germline values: CDR1 SEHNR, CDR2 FQNEAQ (reference sequence). The method was immunoSEQ multiplex PCR; TCRdb's version includes in-frame clones alone and lacks a portion of them. The table shows about 140,000 clones, with around 87% occurring only once. This clonotype was sampled from a man in his late teens or twenties in good health and CMV-seropositive. The rearrangement joins TRBV7-9 to TRBJ2-1; D remains unclear. Sequencing input: PBMCs. The CDR3 nucleotides read TGTGCCAGCAGCTTCGCGACTTACCACAATGAGCAGTTCTTC. Amino acid sequence: CASSFATYHNEQFF.